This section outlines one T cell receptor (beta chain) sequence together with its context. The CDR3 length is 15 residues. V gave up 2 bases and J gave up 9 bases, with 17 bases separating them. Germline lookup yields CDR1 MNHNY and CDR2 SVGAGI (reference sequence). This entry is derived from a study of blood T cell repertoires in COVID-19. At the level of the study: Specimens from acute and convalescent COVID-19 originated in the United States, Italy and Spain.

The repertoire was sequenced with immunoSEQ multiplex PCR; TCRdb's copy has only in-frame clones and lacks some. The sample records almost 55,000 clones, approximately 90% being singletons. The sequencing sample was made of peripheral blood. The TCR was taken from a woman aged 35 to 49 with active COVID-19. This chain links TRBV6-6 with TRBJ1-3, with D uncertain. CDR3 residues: CASSYPPGSSGTIYF. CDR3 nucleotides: TGTGCCAGCAGTTACCCCCCTGGGTCGTCAGGCACCATATATTTT.